What follows describes a single T cell receptor (beta chain). These data originate in a study of cytomegalovirus exposure and HLA in healthy donors. About the research overall: Samples from HLA-typed donors yielded about 85 million unique TCRs in an early data release.

Donors were ostensibly healthy at sampling, although undocumented immune exposures were probable. This CDR3 region has 14 residues. Germline V CDR1 and CDR2: WSHSY, SAAADI. Trimming removed 3 bases at V and 6 bases at J, with 15 bases between. Use of 60 Vbeta and 13 Jbeta primers characterized the PCR. Generated by immunoSEQ multiplex PCR, the TCRdb table keeps only in-frame clones and is missing some. This table has 200,000 to 250,000 clones, 82% appearing once. The V and J genes are TRBV10-2 and TRBJ2-7, with D perhaps matching TRBD1 (6 bases). Sequencing was carried out using PBMCs. This clonotype originated in a middle-aged woman in good health and CMV-seropositive. For the CDR3, the DNA is TGCGCCAGCAGTGATGGACCAGGGGATGGCGAGCAGTACTTC. Its translation: CASSDGPGDGEQYF.